This T cell receptor (beta chain) appears in the sequencing data of a study of beta chain features in type 1 diabetes. The study's findings and limits: More deletions and fewer insertions at VDJ junctions were found in patients with type 1 diabetes. A closer apparent resemblance between naive, central memory and Treg TCRB repertoires was seen in patients than in healthy donors.

A single heparinised blood sample, averaging about 100 mL, was obtained per donor. CD4+ naive, central memory, regulatory and stem cell-like memory cells were sorted via CD45RO/CCR7/CD25/CD127/CD95/CD27. Since all of the isolated RNA was reverse transcribed, expressed TCRB transcripts were what got sequenced. The assay was immunoSEQ multiplex PCR, and TCRdb's table has in-frame clones only and misses some. The table records hundreds of thousands of clones, over 10% of them present only once. Worth noting for this clone: Its antigen is undetermined.

CDR1 and CDR2 from the germline V gene are MNHEY and SMNVEV (reference sequence). Trimming cost V 7 bases and J 4 bases; bases outside gene matches: 6. This CDR3 is 15 amino acids long. The specimen was naive CD4+ T cells from blood. The chain recombines TRBV27 with TRBJ2-5, with 13 positions matching TRBD2. The sequence was obtained from a man younger than 35 in good health. The CDR3 reads CASKPLAGGGETQYF. As DNA, the CDR3 is TGTGCCAGCAAACCACTAGCGGGGGGGGGAGAGACCCAGTACTTC.